The next 31 T cell receptor beta chains were all read from a single sample in a study of blood T cell repertoires in COVID-19. Assay used: immunoSEQ multiplex PCR; TCRdb lists only in-frame clones, some missing. Among 150,000 to 200,000 clones listed, about three quarters were seen once. Specimen: peripheral blood. The receptors stem from an older man with acute or convalescent COVID-19.

The V gene is TRBV18, the J gene TRBJ2-3; 10 bases map to TRBD2. This CDR3 contains 15 residues. Trimming took 3 bases from V and 2 from J; bases not matched to a gene: 2. CDR1 is KGHSH, CDR2 LQKENI, per germline. The CDR3 nucleotides are TGTGCCAGCTCACCCCTAGCGGGAGACACAGATACGCAGTATTTT. Its translation: CASSPLAGDTDTQYF.

The chain is built from TRBV2 and TRBJ2-4, with 10 bases lining up with TRBD1. The CDR3 loop spans 16 amino acids. V trimming: 5 bases; J trimming: 0 bases; junction bases outside the gene matches: 4. CDR1 is SNHLY, CDR2 FYNNEI, per germline. The CDR3 DNA reads TGTGCCAGCAGTTCGGGACAGGGGTTAGCCAAAAACATTCAGTACTTC. Amino acid sequence: CASSSGQGLAKNIQYF. Complete variable domain (other parts from reference TRBV2 and TRBJ2-4): EPEVTQTPSHQVTQMGQEVILRCVPISNHLYFYWYRQILGQKVEFLVSFYNNEISEKSEIFDDQFSVERPDGSNFTLKIRSTKLEDSAMYFCASSSGQGLAKNIQYFGAGTRLSVL.

The chain combines TRBV18 with TRBJ1-1, with 10 bases that match TRBD1. V dropped 3 bases and J dropped 6; count of bases not matched to a gene: 1. The V gene's germline CDR1 is KGHSH and CDR2 LQKENI. The CDR3 is 13 amino acids. The CDR3 DNA sequence: TGTGCCAGCTCACCCGGACAGGGGGCTGAAGCTTTCTTT. Its protein is CASSPGQGAEAFF.

V usage is TRBV24-1 and J usage is TRBJ2-1; a possible D gene is TRBD1 (6 bases). Germline V gene data show CDR1 as KGHDR and CDR2 as SFDVKD. The ends were cut back, 7 bases at V and 6 bases at J, with 9 bases in the middle. CDR3 length: 12 residues. Written as DNA, the CDR3 is TGTGCCACCAGGGGGGCGGTCAATGAGCAGTTCTTC. Translated, it gives CATRGAVNEQFF.

The chain couples TRBV6-2 or TRBV6-3 to TRBJ2-7; TRBD1 aligns across 9 bases. Germline CDR1 MNHEY, CDR2 SVGEGT. The length of the CDR3 is 14 residues. With 6 bases clipped from V and 7 bases from J, the junction kept 10 bases outside the gene matches. CDR3 region: CASSSPGQGGEQYF. The CDR3 coding sequence is TGTGCCAGCAGCTCCCCGGGACAGGGTGGTGAGCAGTACTTC.

The chain couples TRBV24-1 to TRBJ1-4; 8 positions match TRBD1. CDR1 KGHDR and CDR2 SFDVKD come from the germline V gene. The CDR3 is 17 residues long. Germline trimming cut 3 bases from V and 5 bases from J; bases unmatched to any gene: 10. CDR3 bases: TGTGCCACCAGTGATCCCTCCAGGGGGCCCGGGAATGAAAAACTGTTTTTT. It yields the protein CATSDPSRGPGNEKLFF.

This sequence joins TRBV5-1 and TRBJ2-5; 12 nucleotides agree with TRBD2. CDR3 length equals 16 residues. With V trimmed by 5 bases and J by 0 bases, 5 bases remained unmatched. Germline V gives CDR1 SGHRS, CDR2 YFSETQ. The CDR3 region has the DNA TGCGCCAGCAGGCCAACTAGCGGGGGGTACCAAGAGACCCAGTACTTC. Its translation: CASRPTSGGYQETQYF.

The chain uses TRBV6-2 or TRBV6-3 and TRBJ1-2; no clear D. Deletions cut 0 bases from V and 10 bases from J, with 9 bases between. CDR1 and CDR2 from the germline V gene are MNHEY and SVGEGT. The CDR3 runs 12 residues. CDR3 in DNA: TGTGCCAGCAGTTACTCCATAGTTTCCTACACCTTC. Translated: CASSYSIVSYTF.

The rearrangement joins TRBV6-5 to TRBJ1-2; 10 bases map to TRBD1. This CDR3 has 15 amino acids. Germline V CDR1 and CDR2: MNHEY, SVGAGI. The J segment lost 4 bases and the V segment lost 2 bases, leaving 4 bases of the junction unmatched. The CDR3 region is CASSYRDRGSYGYTF. The CDR3 nucleotides are TGTGCCAGCAGTTACAGGGACAGGGGCTCCTATGGCTACACCTTC.

This clone was seen only a few times. The chain links TRBV5-6 to TRBJ2-3; 12 bases align to TRBD2. Trimming at V came to 4 bases and at J to 0 bases, leaving 3 bases not matched to a gene. The CDR3 loop spans 16 amino acids. Germline V gene lookup returns CDR1 SGHDT and CDR2 YYEEEE. Here the CDR3 reads CASSLAGGLSTDTQYF. As DNA, the CDR3 is TGTGCCAGCAGCCTAGCGGGAGGGCTTAGCACAGATACGCAGTATTTT.

This chain joins TRBV2 and TRBJ2-3; TRBD2 is a possible D gene (6 bases). This CDR3 has 15 amino acids. The V gene lost 2 bases and the J gene lost 2 bases, with 11 bases spanning the gap. Germline V gene sequence: CDR1 SNHLY, CDR2 FYNNEI. The CDR3: CASSELAGPTDTQYF. The CDR3 bases are TGTGCCAGCAGTGAATTGGCGGGGCCCACAGATACGCAGTATTTT.

This chain connects TRBV18 to TRBJ1-2; D uncertain. Germline V gene sequence: CDR1 KGHSH, CDR2 LQKENI. The CDR3 runs to 12 residues. With 3 bases removed from V and 4 bases from J, the gap between germline ends came to 6 bases. The CDR3 protein is CASSPSGYGYTF. The CDR3 nucleotides read TGTGCCAGCTCACCCAGCGGCTATGGCTACACCTTC.

V and J are TRBV24-1 and TRBJ1-2, with 9 bases identical to TRBD1. V lost 4 bases, J lost 8 bases, and 10 bases stayed unmatched. This CDR3 has 15 residues. Per the germline V gene, CDR1 is KGHDR and CDR2 is SFDVKD. CDR3 in DNA: TGTGCCACCAGTGACCCCGGACAGGGGATGGAGGGCTACACCTTC. Amino acids: CATSDPGQGMEGYTF.

This chain uses TRBV4-3 with TRBJ1-1; 9 bases line up with TRBD1. Germline V gene lookup returns CDR1 LGHNA and CDR2 YSLEER. V shed 0 bases, J shed 4 bases, and the junction held 12 bases outside the gene matches. The CDR3 extends over 18 amino acids. This CDR3 is CASSQDLGTGSFGTEAFF. CDR3 in DNA: TGCGCCAGCAGCCAAGATCTGGGGACAGGGAGTTTTGGCACTGAAGCTTTCTTT.

The J gene is TRBJ1-4, the V gene TRBV20-1, with D maybe TRBD1 (5 bases). This CDR3 spans 11 amino acids. Trimming took 6 bases from V and 5 from J, leaving 7 bases between them. Per germline, CDR1 DFQATT and CDR2 SNEGSKA (reference sequence). The CDR3 sequence is CSAKGNEKLFF. For the CDR3, the DNA is TGCAGTGCAAAGGGGAATGAAAAACTGTTTTTT.

This clone was detected many times. The V and J genes are TRBV14 and TRBJ1-5; D possibly corresponds to TRBD1 (5 bases). Trimming stripped 2 bases from V and 4 bases from J, with 6 bases between. Looked up from germline, CDR1 is SGHDN and CDR2 is FVKESK. The CDR3 is made up of 13 amino acids. The CDR3 nucleotides are TGTGCCAGCAGCCAAAACAGGAATCAGCCCCAGCATTTT. Residues: CASSQNRNQPQHF.

In this sample, this clone turned up once. The chain carries TRBV6-6 and TRBJ2-1, with D maybe TRBD1 (7 bases). The CDR3 totals 16 residues. Germline CDR1 MNHNY, CDR2 SVGAGI (reference sequence). Trimming took off 6 bases at V and 4 bases at J, with 19 bases between the two ends. Here the CDR3 reads CASSQGDVAAYNEQFF. The CDR3, as DNA: TGTGCCAGCAGCCAGGGGGACGTAGCGGCATACAATGAGCAGTTCTTC.

V usage is TRBV2 and J usage is TRBJ1-2; D may be TRBD1 (5 bases). This CDR3 contains 12 residues. Germline CDR1 and CDR2: SNHLY and FYNNEI. Trimming removed 5 bases at V and 6 bases at J, with 10 bases between. The CDR3 coding sequence is TGTGCCAGCAGTACCTCCAGGGATGGCTACACCTTC. Protein product: CASSTSRDGYTF.

The CDR3 loop reads CASSQTSGVSYEQYF. The CDR3 nucleotides are TGTGCCAGCAGTCAAACTAGCGGGGTCTCCTACGAGCAGTACTTC. This rearrangement joins TRBV2 to TRBJ2-7; TRBD2 aligns across 10 bases. V shed 5 bases, J shed 0 bases, and the junction held 4 bases outside the gene matches. The germline gives CDR1 SNHLY, CDR2 FYNNEI. This CDR3 region has 15 residues.

The chain carries TRBV3-1 (or the pseudogene TRBV3-2) and TRBJ2-1; 9 positions match TRBD2. V lost 1 base and J lost 6; bases outside the gene matches: 4. Germline loops: CDR1 LGHDT, CDR2 YNNKEL (reference sequence). CDR3 length: 15 residues. CDR3 DNA: TGTGCCAGCAGCCAAGGGACTAGCGTCACCAATGAGCAGTTCTTC. As protein: CASSQGTSVTNEQFF.

The J gene is TRBJ1-5, the V gene TRBV27; tentative D call: TRBD1 (5 bases). CDR3 length: 16 residues. Germline V lookup: CDR1 MNHEY, CDR2 SMNVEV (reference sequence). Between the trimmed V and J ends, which lost 0 bases and 2 bases, there was a span of 11 bases. CDR3 loop: CASSLSAGTGNQPQHF. In DNA form, the CDR3 reads TGTGCCAGCAGTTTATCAGCGGGGACGGGCAATCAGCCCCAGCATTTT.

The gene calls are TRBV19 and TRBJ1-5; 7 bases line up with TRBD1. The germline CDR1 and CDR2 sequences are LNHDA and SQIVND (reference sequence). Losses at the gene ends were 2 bases for V and 2 bases for J; bases not matched to a gene: 3. This CDR3 contains 15 residues. In DNA, the CDR3 is TGTGCCAGTAGTATAACAGGGGAGGGCAATCAGCCCCAGCATTTT. This sequence encodes CASSITGEGNQPQHF.

This chain connects TRBV18 to TRBJ1-1; 9 nucleotides agree with TRBD1. Trimming removed 6 bases from V and 4 bases from J; junction bases left unmatched: 12. The CDR3 is 16 amino acids. Germline V gene lookup returns CDR1 KGHSH and CDR2 LQKENI. The CDR3 here is CASSDPAGQGGTEAFF. The CDR3 coding sequence is TGTGCCAGCTCTGACCCCGCGGGACAGGGTGGCACTGAAGCTTTCTTT.

This clone was detected once. The gene calls are TRBV19 and TRBJ1-3, with D uncertain. The CDR3 contains 15 residues. Per the germline V gene, CDR1 is LNHDA and CDR2 is SQIVND (reference sequence). Trimming removed 3 bases at V and 0 bases at J, with 9 bases between. Here the CDR3 reads CASSIGGNSGNTIYF. CDR3 DNA: TGTGCCAGTAGTATCGGCGGCAACTCTGGAAACACCATATATTTT.

This chain links TRBV19 with TRBJ1-5; tentatively, D is TRBD1 (5 bases). The germline V gene has CDR1 LNHDA and CDR2 SQIVND (reference sequence). The V and J ends lost 4 bases and 1 base respectively, with 11 bases between them. The CDR3 spans 15 residues. The DNA of the CDR3 is TGTGCCAGTAGTACGGGGGGTGGAAGCAATCAGCCCCAGCATTTT. This translates into CASSTGGGSNQPQHF.

This chain uses TRBV2 with TRBJ1-1; D not resolved. The V gene lost 3 bases and the J gene lost 5 bases, with 10 bases spanning the gap. Germline CDR1 and CDR2: SNHLY and FYNNEI. The CDR3 is made up of 13 amino acids. CDR3 protein: CASSDPRRTEAFF. The CDR3 nucleotides are TGTGCCAGCAGTGACCCTAGACGTACTGAAGCTTTCTTT.

The chain combines TRBV24-1 with TRBJ2-1, with 9 positions matching TRBD1. The junction had 10 bases not matched to a gene; V was cut back by 3 bases and J by 8 bases. In germline, CDR1 is KGHDR, CDR2 SFDVKD. The CDR3 is 16 residues long. The CDR3 nucleotides read TGTGCCACCAGTGATACCGGGACAGGGAGTGGCGATGAGCAGTTCTTC. It is translated as CATSDTGTGSGDEQFF.

The rearrangement joins TRBV11-2 to TRBJ2-1; 9 positions match TRBD1. From germline, CDR1 is SGHAT and CDR2 FQNNGV. Trimming removed 3 bases from V and 3 bases from J; junction bases left unmatched: 3. CDR3 length equals 15 residues. CDR3 loop: CASSFGTGYYNEQFF. The CDR3 DNA reads TGTGCCAGCAGCTTTGGGACAGGGTACTACAATGAGCAGTTCTTC.

This clone occurred a few times. The chain couples TRBV2 to TRBJ2-2; unclear D gene. Germline CDR1 SNHLY, CDR2 FYNNEI. This CDR3 has 13 residues. V lost 4 bases and J lost 3, with 6 bases in between. CDR3 protein: CASSVLDTGELFF. The CDR3 DNA reads TGTGCCAGCAGTGTCCTAGACACCGGGGAGCTGTTTTTT.

V and J are TRBV10-3 and TRBJ2-3; possibly TRBD2 for D (7 bases). This CDR3 region has 12 residues. The germline V gene has CDR1 ENHRY and CDR2 SYGVKD. V was trimmed by 11 bases and J by 5 bases, leaving 14 bases between them. CDR3 in DNA: TGTGCCGTCGAAGGGGGGGGAGATACGCAGTATTTT. Translated: CAVEGGGDTQYF.

The chain has TRBV5-1 and TRBJ2-5; D might be TRBD2 (7 bases). This CDR3 comprises 14 residues. CDR1 is SGHRS, CDR2 YFSETQ, per germline. Between the trimmed V and J ends, which lost 4 bases and 3 bases, there was a span of 13 bases. CDR3 bases: TGCGCCAGCAGCCTATTAGGGGGGGAAGAGACCCAGTACTTC. Translation gives CASSLLGGEETQYF.